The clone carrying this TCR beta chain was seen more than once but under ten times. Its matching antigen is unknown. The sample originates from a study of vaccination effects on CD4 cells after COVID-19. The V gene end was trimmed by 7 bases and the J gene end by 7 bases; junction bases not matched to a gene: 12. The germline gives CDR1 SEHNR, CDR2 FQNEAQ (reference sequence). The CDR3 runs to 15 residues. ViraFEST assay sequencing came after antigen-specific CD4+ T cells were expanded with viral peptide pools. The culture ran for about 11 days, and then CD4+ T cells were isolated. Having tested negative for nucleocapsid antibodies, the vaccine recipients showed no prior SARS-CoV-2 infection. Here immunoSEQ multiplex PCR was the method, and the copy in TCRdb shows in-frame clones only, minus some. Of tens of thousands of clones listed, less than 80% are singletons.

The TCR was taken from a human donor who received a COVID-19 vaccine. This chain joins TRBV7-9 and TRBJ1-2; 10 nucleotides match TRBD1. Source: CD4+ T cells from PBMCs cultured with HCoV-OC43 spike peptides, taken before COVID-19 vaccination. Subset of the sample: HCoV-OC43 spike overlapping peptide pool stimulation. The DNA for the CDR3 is TGTGCCAGCACCCAACTTAGACAGGGGGCTCGTGGCTACACCTTC. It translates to CASTQLRQGARGYTF.